The 7 T cell receptor beta chains below come from one sample, sequenced in a study of T-cell reconstitution after alpha-beta-depleted transplantation in children. Construction of the TCRbeta library involved unique molecular identifiers. TCRdb re-derived calls from the PCR reads in MiXCR, one entry per CDR3 protein. The table shows around 580,000 distinct CDR3 sequences, with roughly 23% occurring only once. The sequencing here drew on PBMCs, mostly from graft donor cells, taken 360 days after TCRalphabeta/CD19-depleted stem cell transplant. Source of these receptors: a boy under two years old who had a stem cell transplant for acute myeloid leukemia, so the T cells may come from the graft donor.

This clonotype was counted a few times. The chain carries TRBV12-3 or TRBV12-4 and TRBJ2-5; the D is unclear. V was clipped by 5 bases and J by 5 bases, with 12 bases between them. The CDR3 has 13 residues. The DNA for the CDR3 is TGTGCCAGCAGTCCGCAGAATAGGGAGACCCAGTACTTC. Its protein product is CASSPQNRETQYF.

This clonotype has just a few counts. The V gene is TRBV18, the J gene TRBJ2-6; 9 positions agree with TRBD2. There are 17 residues in the CDR3. Germline trimming cut 4 bases from V and 0 bases from J; bases unmatched to any gene: 4. CDR1 is KGHSH, CDR2 LQKENI, per germline. The CDR3 DNA reads TGTGCCAGCTCACTGTCTAGCGGGGACTCTGGGGCCAACGTCCTGACTTTC. Translating gives CASSLSSGDSGANVLTF.

The rearrangement links TRBV20-1 to TRBJ2-3; D gene uncertain. The CDR3 is 12 residues long. With 0 bases removed from V and 6 bases from J, the gap between germline ends came to 7 bases. Germline CDR1 reads DFQATT; CDR2 reads SNEGSKA (reference sequence). CDR3 bases: TGCAGTGCTAGAGATCTCAAGGATACGCAGTATTTT. This sequence encodes CSARDLKDTQYF.

This clonotype appeared a few times. This rearrangement joins TRBV7-9 to TRBJ2-1; 9 bases fit TRBD2. The CDR3 is 14 residues long. V lost 3 bases to trimming and J lost 9 bases; unmatched junction nucleotides: 6. Looked up from germline, CDR1 is SEHNR and CDR2 is FQNEAQ (reference sequence). This CDR3 reads CASSLGGTSTEQFF. CDR3 coding DNA: TGTGCCAGCAGCTTGGGGGGGACTAGCACTGAGCAGTTCTTC.

The rearrangement joins TRBV12-3 or TRBV12-4 to TRBJ2-7, with D possibly TRBD1 on 6 matching bases. V gave up 3 bases and J gave up 6 bases, with 18 bases separating them. The CDR3 has 15 residues. CDR3 in DNA: TGTGCCAGCAGTTTCTGGGCAGGGGAAGGGGGCGAGCAGTACTTC. Amino acid sequence: CASSFWAGEGGEQYF.

This clonotype showed up many times. This chain uses TRBV6-2 or TRBV6-3 with TRBJ2-3, with 9 bases matching TRBD1. The length of the CDR3 is 18 residues. The V segment lost 6 bases and the J segment 3 bases; nucleotides outside the gene matches: 16. Germline-derived CDR1 and CDR2 are MNHEY and SVGEGT. In DNA, the CDR3 is TGTGCCAGCAGCGGACAGGGGATTAATGGACTAACAACAGATACGCAGTATTTT. Encoded protein: CASSGQGINGLTTDTQYF.

This clonotype was counted many times. This chain connects TRBV5-1 to TRBJ2-1; D perhaps matches TRBD2 (6 bases). Trimming shortened V by 2 bases and J by 9 bases, and 18 bases separated the two germline ends. Per the germline V gene, CDR1 is SGHRS and CDR2 is YFSETQ. The CDR3 has 15 amino acids. The CDR3 is CASSFWDSSGGEQFF. As DNA, the CDR3 is TGCGCCAGCAGCTTCTGGGACTCCTCCGGCGGTGAGCAGTTCTTC.